These 25 T cell receptor beta chains came from one sample sequenced in a study of T cell responses to AZD1222 COVID-19 vaccine. Some clones are missing from TCRdb's copy, which holds only in-frame ones; the method was immunoSEQ multiplex PCR. The sample has roughly 120,000 clones, approximately 88% seen once. The sequenced sample was peripheral blood, obtained on day 0 of AZD1222 vaccination. These receptors all stem from an adult in good health.

The CDR3: CASRRPGLAKETQYF. CDR3 coding DNA: TGTGCCAGCAGACGTCCGGGACTAGCGAAAGAGACCCAGTACTTC. V and J are TRBV11-2 and TRBJ2-5, with 10 bases identical to TRBD2. Germline V CDR1 and CDR2: SGHAT, FQNNGV. The CDR3 runs 15 residues. Losses at the gene ends were 6 bases for V and 3 bases for J; bases not matched to a gene: 7.

This chain uses TRBV18 with TRBJ2-3, with a tentative D call TRBD1 (6 bases). There are 13 residues in the CDR3. In germline, CDR1 is KGHSH, CDR2 LQKENI. V was shortened by 6 bases and J by 5 bases, with 12 bases between the two germline ends. The CDR3 nucleotides read TGTGCCAGCTCGCAGTCCAGGGGAGATACGCAGTATTTT. Its protein product is CASSQSRGDTQYF.

The chain employs TRBV28 and TRBJ1-6; D is unresolved. Germline loops: CDR1 MDHEN, CDR2 SYDVKM. The CDR3 has 13 amino acids. V was clipped by 7 bases and J by 3 bases, with 7 bases between them. CDR3 coding DNA: TGTGCCAGCAAGTGGGACTATAATTCACCCCTCCACTTT. This gives the protein CASKWDYNSPLHF.

This chain connects TRBV10-3 to TRBJ1-5; D perhaps matches TRBD1 (6 bases). The CDR3 length is 16 residues. The V gene's germline CDR1 is ENHRY and CDR2 SYGVKD. Trimming pared 1 base from V and 1 base from J, leaving 11 bases between. CDR3 DNA sequence: TGTGCCATCAGTGAGTTGGGGGCTGAGAGCAATCAGCCCCAGCATTTT. Residues: CAISELGAESNQPQHF.

V usage is TRBV11-3 and J usage is TRBJ2-5; TRBD1 aligns across 7 bases. The V gene's germline CDR1 is SGHNT and CDR2 YENEEA. The junction had 4 bases not matched to a gene; V was cut back by 1 base and J by 2 bases. This CDR3 region has 15 residues. Here the CDR3 DNA reads TGTGCCAGCAGCTTAGGCCCGGGACAGCAAGAGACCCAGTACTTC. Amino acid sequence: CASSLGPGQQETQYF.

The chain has TRBV7-8 and TRBJ2-5, with TRBD2 matching 7 bases. Unmatched junction bases numbered 13, after V lost 5 bases and J lost 1 base. In germline, CDR1 is SGHVS, CDR2 FQNEAQ. The CDR3 length is 17 residues. The CDR3 loop reads CASSLKTRRGVQETQYF. Written as DNA, the CDR3 is TGTGCCAGCAGCCTAAAGACGAGACGGGGGGTCCAAGAGACCCAGTACTTC.

The DNA for the CDR3 is TGCGCCAGCAGCAACAAAGTAGGGGGGACAGCTACCGGGGAGCTGTTTTTT. This gives the protein CASSNKVGGTATGELFF. The chain uses TRBV5-1 and TRBJ2-2; weak D call: TRBD1 (7 bases). Trimming took 4 bases from V and 5 from J, leaving 21 bases between them. Germline V gene data show CDR1 as SGHRS and CDR2 as YFSETQ. There are 17 residues in the CDR3.

The table lists this clone with a few counts. The chain recombines TRBV28 with TRBJ1-2; D gene ambiguous. V gave up 1 base and J gave up 6 bases, with 12 bases separating them. This CDR3 is 14 amino acids long. Germline CDR1 and CDR2: MDHEN and SYDVKM. CDR3 sequence (DNA): TGTGCCAGCAGTTTATATCTCTGGGATAATGGCTACACCTTC. It translates to CASSLYLWDNGYTF.

V usage is TRBV6-8 and J usage is TRBJ2-3; D remains ambiguous. The CDR3 consists of 14 residues. CDR1 MNHGY and CDR2 SAAAGT come from the germline V gene. Deletions cut 7 bases from V and 0 bases from J, with 11 bases between. DNA for the CDR3: TGTGCCAGCAACAATGGAGTGAGCACAGATACGCAGTATTTT. It translates to CASNNGVSTDTQYF.

J is TRBJ2-5 and V is TRBV6-6; 11 nucleotides match TRBD1. CDR1 and CDR2 (germline): MNHNY, SVGAGI (reference sequence). V gave up 5 bases and J gave up 3 bases; unmatched junction bases: 5. The CDR3 contains 15 residues. The CDR3 spells CASSSRDRGEETQYF. CDR3 in DNA: TGTGCCAGCAGTAGCCGGGACAGGGGGGAAGAGACCCAGTACTTC.

CDR3 DNA sequence: TGTGCCAGCAGCCGGTTGGCAGCCTACAATGAGCAGTTCTTC. It yields the protein CASSRLAAYNEQFF. This chain joins TRBV7-2 and TRBJ2-1; D gene ambiguous. Trimming left V 5 bases short and J 2 bases short, with 10 bases between. CDR3 size: 14 residues. Germline loops: CDR1 SGHTA, CDR2 FQGNSA.

This clone was detected only a few times. V is TRBV6-2 or TRBV6-3 and J is TRBJ2-7; 7 bases map to TRBD1. The CDR3 runs to 13 residues. Germline CDR1 MNHEY, CDR2 SVGEGT. The V gene end was trimmed by 4 bases and the J gene end by 2 bases; junction bases not matched to a gene: 2. CDR3 loop: CASSWDRPYEQYF. The CDR3 DNA is TGTGCCAGCAGTTGGGACAGACCCTACGAGCAGTACTTC.

V is TRBV5-5 and J is TRBJ1-2; D gene ambiguous. The germline CDR1 and CDR2 sequences are SGHKS and YYEKEE (reference sequence). Trimming cost V 1 base and J 4 bases, with 11 bases left between them. The CDR3 covers 14 residues. CDR3: CASSLIRWGYGYTF. CDR3 bases: TGTGCCAGCAGCTTGATCCGATGGGGCTATGGCTACACCTTC.

The chain has TRBV28 and TRBJ1-5; D gene unclear. In germline, CDR1 is MDHEN, CDR2 SYDVKM. With 6 bases removed from V and 7 bases from J, the gap between germline ends came to 16 bases. The CDR3 is made up of 14 amino acids. The CDR3 spells CASRLSGSGQPQHF. In DNA, the CDR3 is TGTGCCAGCAGGCTGAGTGGATCTGGCCAGCCCCAGCATTTT.

The CDR3 nucleotides read TGTGCCAGCAGCGTAGGGGGAACAGGGGGTAACTATGGCTACACCTTC. Protein product: CASSVGGTGGNYGYTF. The rearrangement joins TRBV9 to TRBJ1-2, with 8 bases that match TRBD1. The ends lost 0 bases at V and 1 base at J; junction bases unmatched: 5. CDR1 is SGDLS and CDR2 is YYNGEE in the germline V gene. CDR3 length: 16 residues.

This sequence joins TRBV6-5 and TRBJ1-1; D may be TRBD1 (5 bases). CDR1 MNHEY and CDR2 SVGAGI come from the germline V gene. Trimming cost V 6 bases and J 3 bases, with 14 bases left between them. This CDR3 has 14 residues. CDR3 in amino acids: CASRPGRAYTEAFF. CDR3 bases: TGTGCCAGCAGGCCCGGCAGGGCATACACTGAAGCTTTCTTT.

This clone was counted between two and nine times. The J gene is TRBJ2-1, the V gene TRBV6-2 or TRBV6-3; 11 nucleotides agree with TRBD2. The germline gives CDR1 MNHEY, CDR2 SVGEGT. The CDR3 contains 16 residues. The V segment lost 4 bases and the J segment 2 bases; nucleotides outside the gene matches: 4. Written as DNA, the CDR3 is TGTGCCAGCAGTTCCCATAGCGGGGGGGCCTACAATGAGCAGTTCTTC. This gives the protein CASSSHSGGAYNEQFF.

This sequence joins TRBV5-1 and TRBJ1-1, with TRBD1 as a possible D gene (6 bases). This CDR3 has 14 residues. Germline values: CDR1 SGHRS, CDR2 YFSETQ. V dropped 3 bases and J dropped 8 bases, with 17 bases sitting between them. CDR3 in DNA: TGCGCCAGCAGCTCCACCTTGACAGGAGGAGAAGCTTTCTTT. Its translation is CASSSTLTGGEAFF.

The chain recombines TRBV3-1 (or the pseudogene TRBV3-2) with TRBJ2-1; 9 bases fit TRBD2. CDR1 is LGHDT, CDR2 YNNKEL, per germline (reference sequence). The trim removed 1 base at V and 4 bases at J, leaving 2 bases unmatched. The CDR3 sequence is 15 residues long. The chain's CDR3 is CASSQVLAGYNEQFF. The CDR3 DNA reads TGTGCCAGCAGCCAAGTTCTAGCGGGGTACAATGAGCAGTTCTTC.

V is TRBV27 and J is TRBJ1-5; tentative D call: TRBD1 (6 bases). V lost 4 bases and J lost 2, with 6 bases in between. The CDR3 runs 13 residues. CDR1 is MNHEY, CDR2 SMNVEV, per germline (reference sequence). This CDR3 reads CASSSGGNQPQHF. CDR3 nucleotides: TGTGCCAGCAGTTCAGGGGGCAATCAGCCCCAGCATTTT.

CDR3 loop: CASSLLGASGNTIYF. In DNA form, the CDR3 reads TGTGCCAGCAGCTTGCTCGGGGCCTCGGGAAACACCATATATTTT. The chain links TRBV5-5 to TRBJ1-3; possibly TRBD1 for D (5 bases). V was shortened by 1 base and J by 4 bases, with 12 bases between the two germline ends. Germline CDR1 and CDR2: SGHKS and YYEKEE (reference sequence). The CDR3 extends over 15 amino acids.

The chain has TRBV7-8 and TRBJ1-1; the D is unclear. This CDR3 comprises 13 residues. Germline assignment: CDR1 SGHVS and CDR2 FQNEAQ. Trimming stripped 1 base from V and 7 bases from J, with 10 bases between. CDR3 sequence reads: CASSLGLGGEAFF. The CDR3 nucleotides read TGTGCCAGCAGCTTAGGACTGGGTGGTGAAGCTTTCTTT.

The V call is TRBV7-3, the J call TRBJ2-5, with 12 bases aligning to TRBD2. Germline V gene sequence: CDR1 SGHTA, CDR2 FQGTGA. The CDR3 contains 18 residues. J gave up 4 bases and V 3 bases, and 12 bases lay outside the gene matches. This chain's CDR3 is CASSLSSGGASMGETQYF. The CDR3 DNA is TGTGCCAGCAGCTTGTCTAGCGGGGGGGCTTCTATGGGAGAGACCCAGTACTTC. Looking up the rest from reference TRBV7-3 and TRBJ2-5 gives the full variable domain: GAGVSQTPSNKVTEKGKYVELRCDPISGHTALYWYRQSLGQGPEFLIYFQGTGAADDSGLPNDRFFAVRPEGSVSTLKIQRTERGDSAVYLCASSLSSGGASMGETQYFGPGTRLLVL.

The V and J genes are TRBV15 and TRBJ1-1; a weak D match, TRBD1 (5 bases). The CDR3 loop spans 15 amino acids. From germline, CDR1 is LNHNV and CDR2 YYDKDF (reference sequence). Trimming shortened V by 1 base and J by 1 base, and 10 bases separated the two germline ends. The CDR3 loop is CATSRVTGWNTEAFF. CDR3 nucleotides: TGTGCCACCAGCAGAGTAACAGGTTGGAACACTGAAGCTTTCTTT.

The rearrangement uses TRBV10-3 and TRBJ2-7; D is undetermined. The germline gives CDR1 ENHRY, CDR2 SYGVKD. V was cut by 2 bases and J by 3 bases, with 5 bases left in between. The length of the CDR3 is 12 residues. The DNA for the CDR3 is TGTGCCATCAGTGAGGGAAACTACGAGCAGTACTTC. Protein: CAISEGNYEQYF.